The entry that follows covers one T cell receptor (beta chain) sequence. Its antigen remains unidentified. No per-base quality is available; no much larger clone lies one base away. Preparation of the library involved the immunoSEQ multiplex PCR assay. The multiplex PCR relied on a mix of 60 forward primers for TCR Vbeta segments and 13 reverse primers for TCR Jbeta segments. The CDR3 region of rearranged TCR beta genes was amplified from genomic DNA by a multiplex PCR assay. Amplified TCR beta libraries were sequenced as 87-base-pair reads on the Illumina HiSeq System. Under the source paper's analysis protocol: A later analysis tallied around 80 million unique TCR beta chains across the 610 or so repertoires, and about 10 million of those chains were shared by two or more donors. To remove PCR and sequencing errors, raw reads were error-corrected and collapsed into unique sequences using a nearest-neighbor algorithm that merged closely related sequences. Alignment of CDR3 sequences to IMGT reference sequences was used to assign V, D and J gene segments. Each retained sequence needed at least a six-nucleotide match to both a V gene segment and a J gene segment. Rearrangements were classified as productive when the CDR3 lacked stop codons and remained in frame with V and J, and all other rearrangements were classified as non-productive. Following IMGT convention, CDR3 was defined as the stretch from the second conserved V-encoded cysteine up to the conserved J-encoded phenylalanine. The earlier analysis of about 560 of the donors excluded any sequence lacking an unambiguous match to a single V gene segment. In an earlier analysis of around 590 of the donors, a V segment was called functional when productive rearrangements were above 56.7%, and segregating when the standard deviation between donors exceeded 5%. To diagnose cytomegalovirus status from the catalog of TCR beta chain sequences, a statistical classification framework was built. In a later analysis, V and J genes were assigned by comparing TCR nucleotide sequences against IMGT/GENE-DB human TR gene sequences. Using the TCRdist pipeline, a later analysis assigned CDR3 sequences along with most-parsimonious VDJ recombination scenarios. A later analysis defined each TCR beta chain by its CDR3 amino acid sequence plus V-gene family, and excluded reads lacking a unique V-gene family. A later analysis removed several hundred highly shared, low-generation-probability nucleotide sequences to deal with suspected cross-contamination and a sequencing artifact. A later analysis calculated a clonal expansion index for each public chain from normalized within-repertoire ranks of inferred template counts. A later analysis computed generation probabilities with a VDJ recombination model fitted to out-of-frame rearrangements, and checked the results against IGoR. A later analysis scored TCR-TCR, TCR-HLA and TCR-CMV co-occurrence with hypergeometric tests, applying a repertoire-size bias correction to TCR pairs. False discovery rates were estimated in a later analysis by permuting HLA or CMV assignments 20 times. In a later analysis, co-occurring TCRs were grouped using DBSCAN, and TCRdist sequence similarity was added for clustering within HLA-allele-positive subsets. For co-occurrence clustering, repertoires with fewer than 30,000 or more than 120,000 public chains were excluded, along with several repertoires with anomalous nucleotide sharing. The immuneACCESS repertoire file appears here via TCRdb, limited to in-frame rearrangements. These files lack a portion of the clones; in checked studies, under half of the deficit traces to unresolved V genes, and the cause of the others is not known. Clone size and V and J calls were adopted from that table, with D and trimming inferred from the DNA. The sample table holds roughly 180,000 clones, of which roughly 77% were seen once. The top ten hold 2% to 2.5% of the sample.

In total, just over 650 healthy bone marrow donors made up the cohort. All cohort members were sampled while nominally healthy, although unrecorded immune exposures were likely present. The donor was CMV seropositive and belonged to the group of a few hundred seropositive cohort members. Every donor gave a peripheral blood sample, and the peripheral blood mononuclear cells from that sample were used for TCR beta sequencing. Genomic DNA extraction from the blood cell samples was performed with the Qiagen DNeasy Blood Extraction Kit. The source of the sample is a study of cytomegalovirus exposure and HLA in healthy donors (dated by TCRdb to 2017 to 2019). As for the study more broadly: An earlier analysis of roughly 610 of the donors reported 250 to 300 Gb of sequence data and some 110 million unique TCR beta sequences obtained from approximately 180 million T cells. In the later analysis, no new phenotypic data were used to find candidate immune exposures; instead, reliance was placed on TCR beta sequences and their occurrence across donors. A later genetic analysis used genome-wide SNP genotypes for about 65% of the 666 donors, treating that subset as a discovery cohort. To predict cytomegalovirus infection status, the study brought together high-throughput TCR immunosequencing, statistical association of individual TCRs with disease status, and machine learning. Donor age, sex, ethnicity and CMV serostatus were collected together with the repertoire data. HLA typing included class I and class II loci at four-digit resolution. Among the roughly 400 genotyped donors, under 90% belonged to the genetic ancestry cluster associated with self-reported Caucasian donors. A separate validation cohort of roughly 120 different subjects was used in addition to the approximately 610-subject first cohort. Across around 400 genotyped donors of the cohort, an average of roughly 230,000 unique TCR beta nucleotide sequences per donor were sequenced, and around 19% of those sequences were non-productive. Roughly 5 DR-DQ haplotypes were treated as single units for association and clustering because of strong linkage in the cohort. A later analysis re-examined previously published TCR beta repertoires from just over 650 donors and added high-resolution HLA genotyping to investigate patterns of TCR occurrence. All discovery cohort repertoires had been generated on a single sequencing platform. The study used immunosequencing to profile the T cell repertoires of some 600 subjects and linked those repertoires to cytomegalovirus serostatus. Roughly 300 gigabases of sequencing data and around 88 million unique TCR sequences made up an early release that covered under 750 HLA-typed donors. To decide whether each TCR beta V gene segment behaved as functional or pseudogenic, an earlier analysis of some 540 of the donors relied on high-throughput TCR beta sequencing. The number of donors typed differed by locus, with about 620-630 for A, B, C, DRB1 and DQB1, about 500 for DQA1, approximately 580 for DPA1, and over 400 for DPB1. The aim of the study was to test whether cataloging public T cell receptors could identify signatures of past pathogen exposure. The study at large found these results: Assigning TCR associations to individual alleles was difficult when HLA alleles, especially DR and DQ, strongly co-occurred. According to a later genetic analysis, donors in an Asian-associated ancestry cluster had fewer N-insertions in productive TCRs than the approximately 650-donor mean. In an earlier analysis of more than 500 of the donors, most TCR beta V segments appeared in productive rearrangements about 90% or about 30% of the time, broadly matching IMGT annotations. A further reported finding was that TCR beta sequences accurately predicted the HLA-A and HLA-B alleles for most subjects in the first cohort. The study listed approximately 150 TCR beta chains as associated with cytomegalovirus. A group of highly shared sequence variants was considered likely to be a technical artifact of the sequencing pipeline. In this cohort, only TCR beta chains were sequenced, and detectable features were limited by the absence of alpha or paired-chain data. According to a later analysis, most CMV-associated TCR beta chains appeared to be HLA-restricted, and the HLA associations seemed to be driven largely by CMV exposure. The classifier was reported to diagnose cytomegalovirus status with high specificity and sensitivity in both the original cohort and the validation cohort. In a later analysis, around 15,000 TCR beta sequences were associated with specific HLA alleles at a false discovery rate of 0.05. In a later analysis, the rate of TCR association differed among HLA loci, with DRB1 alleles having the most associated TCRs and HLA-C alleles having the fewest. In a later analysis, HLA-associated TCR beta chains showed more clonal expansion and lower generation probabilities than non-associated chains that were equally common. For the cohort, immune exposure information was limited to CMV serostatus. The presence/absence analyses assumed that sequencing depth was roughly uniform across donors, and that assumption may not be true. The authors suggested that the approach could potentially be generalized to other disease states and immunological phenotypes. Correlated functional status among segregating V segments might be attributable to linkage disequilibrium, but an unknown experimental factor could not be ruled out. Most TCR sequences were seen in very few donors, while some public TCRs were found in many individuals. According to a later analysis, parvovirus B19, influenza, CMV and Epstein-Barr virus appeared linked to several top co-occurrence clusters. V-gene and J-gene trimming of TCR beta chains was associated with a missense DCLRE1C variant in a later genetic analysis, and the association was replicated in an independent cohort. A few of the identified cytomegalovirus-associated TCR beta chains were confirmed in vitro to be specific for cytomegalovirus antigens. The earlier analysis of approximately 540 of the donors excluded 15 to 20 rarely observed V segments, including chromosome 9 orphons, because counts were too low. Because HLA typing was missing for some donors at each locus, association tests included only the typed subset.

Sequenced sample: PBMCs. This receptor was identified in a woman younger than 45 in good health and CMV-seropositive.

The CDR3 region has the sequence CASRQNWAGEGVTF. The DNA sequence follows: TGTGCCAGCAGACAGAACTGGGCAGGGGAAGGTGTCACCTTC. The receptor chain draws on TRBV6-5 and TRBJ1-2; TRBD1 might be the D gene, on 6 matching bases. CDR1 and CDR2 are drawn from the germline V gene: MNHEY, SVGAGI. V is pared back by 6 bases and J by 13 bases, with 24 bases lying between the germline termini. The CDR3, from cysteine to phenylalanine, totals 14 residues. Left in the record is the CDR3 DNA by itself, 42 bases read in frame from the first base.